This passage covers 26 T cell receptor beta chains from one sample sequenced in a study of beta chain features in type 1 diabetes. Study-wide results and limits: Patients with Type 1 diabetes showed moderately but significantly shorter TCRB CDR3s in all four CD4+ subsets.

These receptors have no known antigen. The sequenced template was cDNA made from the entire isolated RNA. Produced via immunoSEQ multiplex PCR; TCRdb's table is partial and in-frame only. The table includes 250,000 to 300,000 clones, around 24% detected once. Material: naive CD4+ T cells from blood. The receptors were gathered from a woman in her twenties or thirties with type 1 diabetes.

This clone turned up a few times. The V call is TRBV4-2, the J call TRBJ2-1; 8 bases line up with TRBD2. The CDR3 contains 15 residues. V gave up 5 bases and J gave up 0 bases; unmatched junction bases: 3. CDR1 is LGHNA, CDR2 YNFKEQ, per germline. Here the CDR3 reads CASSSGRSSYNEQFF. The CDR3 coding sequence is TGTGCCAGCAGCAGCGGGAGAAGCTCCTACAATGAGCAGTTCTTC.

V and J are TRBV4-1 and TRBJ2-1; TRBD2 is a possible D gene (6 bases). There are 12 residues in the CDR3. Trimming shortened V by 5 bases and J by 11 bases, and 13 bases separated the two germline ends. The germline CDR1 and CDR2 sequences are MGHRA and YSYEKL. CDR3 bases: TGCGCCAGCAGCGGTTATGGCGGGAAGCAGTTCTTC. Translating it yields CASSGYGGKQFF.

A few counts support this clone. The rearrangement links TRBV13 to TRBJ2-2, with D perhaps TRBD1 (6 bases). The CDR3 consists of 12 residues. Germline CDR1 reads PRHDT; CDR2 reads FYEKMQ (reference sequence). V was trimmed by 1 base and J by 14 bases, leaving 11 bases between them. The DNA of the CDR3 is TGTGCCAGCAGCTTAGCCGGTGGGGGCCTGTTTTTT. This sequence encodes CASSLAGGGLFF.

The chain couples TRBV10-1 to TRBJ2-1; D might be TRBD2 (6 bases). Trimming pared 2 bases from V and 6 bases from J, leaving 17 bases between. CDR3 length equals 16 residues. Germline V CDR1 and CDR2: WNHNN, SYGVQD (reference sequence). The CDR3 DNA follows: TGCGCCAGCAGTGAGAAGACTAGGGGAGTAGGCAATGAGCAGTTCTTC. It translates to CASSEKTRGVGNEQFF.

The CDR3 loop reads CASSRGTGGLYGYTF. The DNA for the CDR3 is TGTGCCAGCAGCCGCGGGACAGGGGGACTCTATGGCTACACCTTC. This chain connects TRBV11-2 to TRBJ1-2; TRBD1 aligns across 11 bases. CDR3 length: 15 amino acids. J was trimmed by 4 bases and V by 5 bases; bases with no gene match: 6. Germline values: CDR1 SGHAT, CDR2 FQNNGV.

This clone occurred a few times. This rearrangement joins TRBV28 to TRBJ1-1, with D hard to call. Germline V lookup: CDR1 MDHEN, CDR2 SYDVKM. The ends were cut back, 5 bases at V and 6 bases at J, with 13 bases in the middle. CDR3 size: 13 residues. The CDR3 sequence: CASSGPLEAEAFF. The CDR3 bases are TGTGCCAGCAGTGGGCCCTTGGAGGCTGAAGCTTTCTTT.

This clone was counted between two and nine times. The CDR3 DNA is TGCAGCGTTTGTGGGACAGAGAACACTGAAGCTTTCTTT. Amino acids: CSVCGTENTEAFF. The chain combines TRBV29-1 with TRBJ1-1; 7 bases align to TRBD1. Germline V gene sequence: CDR1 SQVTM, CDR2 ANQGSEA. CDR3 size: 13 residues. Unmatched junction bases numbered 4, after V lost 5 bases and J lost 1 base.

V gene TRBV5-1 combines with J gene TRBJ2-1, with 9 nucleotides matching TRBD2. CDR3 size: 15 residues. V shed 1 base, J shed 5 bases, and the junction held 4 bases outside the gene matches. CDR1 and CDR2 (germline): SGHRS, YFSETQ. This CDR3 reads CASSLMAGGDNEQFF. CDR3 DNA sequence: TGCGCCAGCAGCTTGATGGCGGGAGGGGACAATGAGCAGTTCTTC.

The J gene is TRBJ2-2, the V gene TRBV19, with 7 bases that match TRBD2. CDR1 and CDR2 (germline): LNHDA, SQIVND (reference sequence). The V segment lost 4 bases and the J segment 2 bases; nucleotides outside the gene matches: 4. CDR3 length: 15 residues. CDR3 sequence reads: CASSSLAANTGELFF. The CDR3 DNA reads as TGTGCCAGTAGTAGCCTAGCGGCAAACACCGGGGAGCTGTTTTTT.

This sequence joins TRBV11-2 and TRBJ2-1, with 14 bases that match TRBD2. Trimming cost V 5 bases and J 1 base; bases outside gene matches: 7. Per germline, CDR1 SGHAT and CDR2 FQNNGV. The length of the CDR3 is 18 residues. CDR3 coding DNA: TGTGCCAGCAGCCGGGGACTAGCGGGAGAGTCGTCCTACAATGAGCAGTTCTTC. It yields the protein CASSRGLAGESSYNEQFF.

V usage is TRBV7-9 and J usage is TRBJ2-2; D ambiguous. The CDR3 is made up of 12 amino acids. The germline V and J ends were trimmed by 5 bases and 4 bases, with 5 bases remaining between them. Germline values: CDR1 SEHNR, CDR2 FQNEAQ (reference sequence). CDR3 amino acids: CASSPFTGELFF. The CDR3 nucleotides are TGTGCCAGCAGCCCTTTCACCGGGGAGCTGTTTTTT.

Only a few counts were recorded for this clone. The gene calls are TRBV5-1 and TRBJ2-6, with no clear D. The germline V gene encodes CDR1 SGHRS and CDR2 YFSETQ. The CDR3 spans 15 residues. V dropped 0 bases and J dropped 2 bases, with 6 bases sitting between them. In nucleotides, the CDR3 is TGCGCCAGCAGCTTGGGAGGCCCTGGGGCCAACGTCCTGACTTTC. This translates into CASSLGGPGANVLTF.

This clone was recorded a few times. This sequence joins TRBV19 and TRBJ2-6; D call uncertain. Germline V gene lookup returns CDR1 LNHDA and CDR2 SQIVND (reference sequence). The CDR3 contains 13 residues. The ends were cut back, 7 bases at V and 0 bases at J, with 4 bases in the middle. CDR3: CASTNSGANVLTF. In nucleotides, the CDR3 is TGTGCCAGTACCAACTCTGGGGCCAACGTCCTGACTTTC.

CDR3: CASRGGQETQYF. In DNA, the CDR3 is TGTGCCAGTCGTGGGGGGCAAGAGACCCAGTACTTC. The V call is TRBV19, the J call TRBJ2-5, with D tentatively TRBD2 (6 bases). Trimming took off 8 bases at V and 2 bases at J, with 9 bases between the two ends. CDR1 LNHDA and CDR2 SQIVND come from the germline V gene (reference sequence). The CDR3 loop spans 12 amino acids.

The CDR3: CSVRTGPREQYF. CDR3 nucleotide sequence: TGCAGCGTTCGGACAGGTCCGCGCGAGCAGTACTTC. The chain employs TRBV29-1 and TRBJ2-7; 7 positions agree with TRBD1. Germline CDR1 and CDR2: SQVTM and ANQGSEA. V was pared by 5 bases and J by 6 bases, with 7 bases of the junction left unmatched. The CDR3 runs to 12 residues.

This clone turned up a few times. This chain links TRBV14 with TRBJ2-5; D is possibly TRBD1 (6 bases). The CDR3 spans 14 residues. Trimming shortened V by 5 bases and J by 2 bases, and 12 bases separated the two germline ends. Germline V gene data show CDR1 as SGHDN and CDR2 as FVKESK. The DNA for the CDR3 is TGTGCCAGCAGCGCGCGGACAGTTCAAGAGACCCAGTACTTC. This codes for CASSARTVQETQYF.

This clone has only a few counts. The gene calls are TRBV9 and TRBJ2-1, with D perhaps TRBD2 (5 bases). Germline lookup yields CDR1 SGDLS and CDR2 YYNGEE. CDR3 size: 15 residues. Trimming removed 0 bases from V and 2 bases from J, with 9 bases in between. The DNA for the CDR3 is TGTGCCAGCAGCGTAGCTGGGGAGCCCTACAATGAGCAGTTCTTC. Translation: CASSVAGEPYNEQFF.

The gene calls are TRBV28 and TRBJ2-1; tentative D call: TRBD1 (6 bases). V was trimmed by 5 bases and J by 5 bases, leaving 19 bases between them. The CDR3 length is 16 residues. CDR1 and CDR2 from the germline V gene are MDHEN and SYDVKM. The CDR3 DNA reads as TGTGCCAGCAGTGAGGTTTCCGGGACACCTCACAATGAGCAGTTCTTC. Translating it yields CASSEVSGTPHNEQFF.

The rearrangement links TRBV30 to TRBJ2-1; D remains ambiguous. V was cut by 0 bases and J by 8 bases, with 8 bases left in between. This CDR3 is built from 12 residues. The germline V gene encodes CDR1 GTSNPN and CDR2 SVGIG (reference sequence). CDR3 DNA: TGTGCCTGGAGTGTACAGTCCTATGAGCAGTTCTTC. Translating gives CAWSVQSYEQFF.

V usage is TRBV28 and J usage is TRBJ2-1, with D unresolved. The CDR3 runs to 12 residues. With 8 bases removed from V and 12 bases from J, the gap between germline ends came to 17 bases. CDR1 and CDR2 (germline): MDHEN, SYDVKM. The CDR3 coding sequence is TGTGCCAGCGGCGGTGGCCAGTTTGGGCAGTTCTTC. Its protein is CASGGGQFGQFF.

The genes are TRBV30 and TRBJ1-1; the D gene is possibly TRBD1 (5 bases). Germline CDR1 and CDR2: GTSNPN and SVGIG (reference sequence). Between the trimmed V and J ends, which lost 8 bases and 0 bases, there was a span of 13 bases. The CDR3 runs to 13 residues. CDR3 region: CARQTEMNTEAFF. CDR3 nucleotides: TGTGCCCGACAGACAGAGATGAACACTGAAGCTTTCTTT. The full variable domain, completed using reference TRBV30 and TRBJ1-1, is SQTIHQWPATLVQPVGSPLSLECTVEGTSNPNLYWYRQAAGRGLQLLFYSVGIGQISSEVPQNLSASRPQDRQFILSSKKLLLSDSGFYLCARQTEMNTEAFFGQGTRLTVV.

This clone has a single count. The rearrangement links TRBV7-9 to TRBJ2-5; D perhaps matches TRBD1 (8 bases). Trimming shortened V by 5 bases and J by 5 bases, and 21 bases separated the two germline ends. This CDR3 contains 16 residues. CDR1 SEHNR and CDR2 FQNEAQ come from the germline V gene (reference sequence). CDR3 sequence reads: CASSEAGRTGRETQYF. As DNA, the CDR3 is TGTGCCAGCAGCGAAGCGGGGCGGACAGGGAGGGAGACCCAGTACTTC.

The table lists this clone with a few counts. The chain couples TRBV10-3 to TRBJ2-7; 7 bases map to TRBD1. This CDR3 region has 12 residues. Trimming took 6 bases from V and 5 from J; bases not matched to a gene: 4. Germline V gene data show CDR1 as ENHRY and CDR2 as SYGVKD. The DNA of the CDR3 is TGTGCCATCAGCCGACAGGGTGACGAGCAGTACTTC. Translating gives CAISRQGDEQYF.

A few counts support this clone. In DNA, the CDR3 is TGTGCCTGGAGTTTGTTACTAGCGGAAAGCACAGATACGCAGTATTTT. This sequence encodes CAWSLLLAESTDTQYF. This chain joins TRBV30 and TRBJ2-3, with TRBD2 identical over 8 bases. The CDR3 is 16 amino acids. V trimming: 2 bases; J trimming: 0 bases; junction bases outside the gene matches: 7. CDR1 and CDR2 (germline): GTSNPN, SVGIG (reference sequence).

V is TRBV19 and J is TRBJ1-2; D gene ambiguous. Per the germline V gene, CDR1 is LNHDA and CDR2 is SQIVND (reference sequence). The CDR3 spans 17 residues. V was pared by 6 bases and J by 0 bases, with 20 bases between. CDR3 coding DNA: TGTGCCAGTAGGCCGGAGCTGTCTGGCAATTCTAACTATGGCTACACCTTC. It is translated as CASRPELSGNSNYGYTF. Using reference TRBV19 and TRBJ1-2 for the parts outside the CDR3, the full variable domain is DGGITQSPKYLFRKEGQNVTLSCEQNLNHDAMYWYRQDPGQGLRLIYYSQIVNDFQKGDIAEGYSVSREKKESFPLTVTSAQKNPTAFYLCASRPELSGNSNYGYTFGSGTRLTVV.

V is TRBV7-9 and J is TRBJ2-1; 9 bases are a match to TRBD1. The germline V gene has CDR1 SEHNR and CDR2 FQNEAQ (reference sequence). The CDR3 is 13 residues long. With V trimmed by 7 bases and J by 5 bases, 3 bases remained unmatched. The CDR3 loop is CASMGQGHNEQFF. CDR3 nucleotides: TGTGCCAGCATGGGACAGGGACACAATGAGCAGTTCTTC. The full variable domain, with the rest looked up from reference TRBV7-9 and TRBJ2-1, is DTGVSQNPRHKITKRGQNVTFRCDPISEHNRLYWYRQTLGQGPEFLTYFQNEAQLEKSRLLSDRFSAERPKGSFSTLEIQRTEQGDSAMYLCASMGQGHNEQFFGPGTRLTVL.